These 17 T cell receptor beta chains were all obtained from the same sample, sequenced in a study of blood T cell repertoires in COVID-19 (TCRdb year 2020). Library preparation employed the immunoSEQ multiplex PCR assay. Here the immuneACCESS table is served through TCRdb, limited to in-frame sequences with V and J called. Missing clones are a known gap in these copies; in checked studies unresolved V genes cover under half, and the rest lacks a known reason. The sample table lists approximately 270,000 clones, 75% to 90% of them with a count of one. The top ten constitute around 2% of the sample. Sequenced: peripheral blood. The receptors come from a man over 45 with acute or convalescent COVID-19.

This clone turned up a few times. J is TRBJ2-1 and V is TRBV27, with D possibly TRBD2 on 6 matching bases. The ends were cut back, 4 bases at V and 0 bases at J, with 13 bases in the middle. Germline CDR1 MNHEY, CDR2 SMNVEV (reference sequence). CDR3 length: 16 residues. The CDR3 region has the DNA TGTGCCAGCAGTTCCCGGGACGGGAGCTCCTACAATGAGCAGTTCTTC. Translating gives CASSSRDGSSYNEQFF.

The CDR3 bases are TGTGCCATCAGTGAGTTGGAGAGATCTGAAGCTTTCTTT. It translates to CAISELERSEAFF. The genes are TRBV10-3 and TRBJ1-1; unclear D gene. The V end was cut by 1 base, the J end by 6 bases, with 9 bases between. Looked up from germline, CDR1 is ENHRY and CDR2 is SYGVKD. This CDR3 is 13 amino acids long.

The rearrangement links TRBV27 to TRBJ2-2; D gene unclear. V was trimmed by 6 bases and J by 0 bases, leaving 14 bases between them. Germline loops: CDR1 MNHEY, CDR2 SMNVEV (reference sequence). The CDR3 totals 16 residues. The DNA for the CDR3 is TGTGCCAGCAGAAGATGGGCAGAACCGAACACCGGGGAGCTGTTTTTT. Translated: CASRRWAEPNTGELFF.

The V and J genes are TRBV11-2 and TRBJ2-1; D call uncertain. Trimming removed 0 bases from V and 6 bases from J, with 15 bases in between. In germline, CDR1 is SGHAT, CDR2 FQNNGV. This CDR3 spans 16 amino acids. In DNA, the CDR3 is TGTGCCAGCAGCTTAGACCAGGTCCCCCTCTTCAATGAGCAGTTCTTC. It encodes CASSLDQVPLFNEQFF.

V is TRBV25-1 and J is TRBJ2-4, with 8 nucleotides matching TRBD2. The CDR3 runs 13 residues. Germline trimming cut 6 bases from V and 6 bases from J; bases unmatched to any gene: 4. Germline loops: CDR1 MGHDK, CDR2 SYGVNS. The CDR3 reads CASSARGGNIQYF. As DNA, the CDR3 is TGTGCCAGCAGCGCTCGGGGGGGAAACATTCAGTACTTC.

The chain combines TRBV5-1 with TRBJ2-1; D gene unclear. Germline values: CDR1 SGHRS, CDR2 YFSETQ. Trimming pared 5 bases from V and 5 bases from J, leaving 11 bases between. There are 13 residues in the CDR3. The CDR3, as DNA: TGCGCCAGCAGGGTAGTTAGAAACAATGAGCAGTTCTTC. Its protein product is CASRVVRNNEQFF.

The chain is built from TRBV7-2 and TRBJ2-1, with a tentative D call TRBD2 (5 bases). The CDR3 runs 15 residues. Per germline, CDR1 SGHTA and CDR2 FQGNSA. The V and J ends lost 5 bases and 6 bases respectively, with 17 bases between them. DNA for the CDR3: TGTGCCAGCAGCGCCACTAGTGCCCCTTTCAATGAGCAGTTCTTC. Its protein product is CASSATSAPFNEQFF.

This rearrangement joins TRBV11-2 to TRBJ1-1, with no clear D. CDR3 length: 15 amino acids. The V end was cut by 4 bases, the J end by 4 bases, with 16 bases between. Germline V lookup: CDR1 SGHAT, CDR2 FQNNGV. The CDR3 coding sequence is TGTGCCAGCAGCTCCTCGGGAGGAATAGGCACTGAAGCTTTCTTT. Translating gives CASSSSGGIGTEAFF.

V gene TRBV2 combines with J gene TRBJ1-2; 7 nucleotides align to TRBD1. This CDR3 spans 13 amino acids. CDR1 is SNHLY, CDR2 FYNNEI, per germline. The junction had 6 bases not matched to a gene; V was cut back by 3 bases and J by 8 bases. CDR3 in amino acids: CASSESRGTGYTF. CDR3 nucleotides: TGTGCCAGCAGTGAGAGCAGGGGGACGGGCTACACCTTC.

The rearrangement uses TRBV3-1 (or the pseudogene TRBV3-2) and TRBJ1-6; D ambiguous. V was pared by 7 bases and J by 5 bases, with 15 bases between. From germline, CDR1 is LGHDT and CDR2 YNNKEL (reference sequence). The CDR3 is 15 amino acids. Here the CDR3 reads CASTSGLPNNSPLHF. CDR3 DNA: TGTGCCAGCACCTCCGGTCTGCCTAATAATTCACCCCTCCACTTT.

The genes are TRBV20-1 and TRBJ1-1; 11 nucleotides line up with TRBD1. CDR3 length: 14 amino acids. V trimming: 6 bases; J trimming: 8 bases; junction bases outside the gene matches: 11. Germline lookup yields CDR1 DFQATT and CDR2 SNEGSKA (reference sequence). CDR3 residues: CSASRTGGRGEAFF. Written as DNA, the CDR3 is TGCAGTGCCAGTAGGACAGGGGGCCGGGGCGAAGCTTTCTTT.

This clone was seen once. The chain employs TRBV5-8 and TRBJ1-5; no clear D gene. Trimming took 2 bases from V and 7 from J, leaving 10 bases between them. Per the germline V gene, CDR1 is SGHTS and CDR2 is YDEGEE. The CDR3 totals 13 residues. The CDR3, as DNA: TGTGCCAGCAGCTTCTCGGGGTTCCAGCCCCAGCATTTT. Translated, it gives CASSFSGFQPQHF.

The chain has TRBV9 and TRBJ2-1, with 9 bases that match TRBD2. CDR1 and CDR2 (germline): SGDLS, YYNGEE. This CDR3 has 14 residues. Unmatched junction bases numbered 4, after V lost 5 bases and J lost 4 bases. As DNA, the CDR3 is TGTGCCAGCAGAGAGACTAGCGGATACAATGAGCAGTTCTTC. Translating it yields CASRETSGYNEQFF.

The chain is built from TRBV7-9 and TRBJ1-2; 7 nucleotides align to TRBD1. Trimming at V came to 4 bases and at J to 4 bases, leaving 9 bases not matched to a gene. In germline, CDR1 is SEHNR, CDR2 FQNEAQ (reference sequence). The CDR3 consists of 15 residues. CDR3 region: CASSSSRGFLYGYTF. As DNA, the CDR3 is TGTGCCAGCAGCTCTTCCAGGGGGTTCCTCTATGGCTACACCTTC.

This clone was seen only a few times. This chain uses TRBV19 with TRBJ1-5, with TRBD1 matching over 7 bases. The germline V gene encodes CDR1 LNHDA and CDR2 SQIVND (reference sequence). The CDR3 has 15 amino acids. After removal of 3 bases from V and 4 bases from J, the junction contained 6 bases not matched to a gene. As DNA, the CDR3 is TGTGCCAGTAGTATTGGAGCAGGGGGGAATCAGCCCCAGCATTTT. Protein sequence: CASSIGAGGNQPQHF.

V gene TRBV6-5 combines with J gene TRBJ1-1, with a weak D call TRBD1 (6 bases). Trimming stripped 4 bases from V and 1 base from J, with 10 bases between. Looked up from germline, CDR1 is MNHEY and CDR2 is SVGAGI. This CDR3 has 14 residues. The CDR3 nucleotides are TGTGCCAGCAGTTTTAGGGGGTGGAACACTGAAGCTTTCTTT. Amino acid sequence: CASSFRGWNTEAFF.

V gene TRBV4-2 combines with J gene TRBJ2-1; D is possibly TRBD2 (6 bases). V lost 4 bases to trimming and J lost 12 bases, with 22 bases between them. The CDR3 contains 15 residues. CDR1 is LGHNA, CDR2 YNFKEQ, per germline. Here the CDR3 DNA reads TGTGCCAGCAGCCCGGCCGGGGACTCGAAAAGAGGGCAGTTCTTC. As protein: CASSPAGDSKRGQFF.